This TCR beta chain was found in a study of blood T cell repertoires in COVID-19. Authors' analysis steps: Reference gene primer amplification gave nucleated cell count estimates. The method was immunoSEQ multiplex PCR; TCRdb's version includes in-frame clones alone and lacks a portion of them. The D gene and trimming were derived from the DNA, and the V and J assignments and clone size from that table. The data contain over 130,000 clones, 75% to 80% of them singletons. This CDR3 is 16 amino acids long. Germline trimming cut 0 bases from V and 3 bases from J; bases unmatched to any gene: 3. Germline-derived CDR1 and CDR2 are ENHRY and SYGVKD. This clone was counted a few times.

Sequencing used peripheral blood. The rearrangement uses TRBV10-3 and TRBJ2-3; 10 bases map to TRBD2. This sequence was found in a woman between 45 and 65 years old with active or convalescent COVID-19. The CDR3: CAISESQRGGTDTQYF. The DNA for the CDR3 is TGTGCCATCAGTGAGTCCCAGCGGGGGGGGACAGATACGCAGTATTTT.